This TCR beta chain originates from a study of blood T cell repertoires in COVID-19. At the level of the study: The cDNA or gDNA used as material had been derived from T cells, B-cell-depleted T cells, or PBMCs.

CDR1 is SGHRS and CDR2 is YFSETQ in the germline V gene. The CDR3 contains 11 residues. Deletions cut 0 bases from V and 10 bases from J, with 7 bases between. Per the study methods: Amplification with reference gene primers provided the estimates of nucleated cell counts. Using immunoSEQ multiplex PCR, the repertoire was profiled, and TCRdb retains in-frame clones only, with some absent. The D gene and trimming were derived from the DNA, and the V and J assignments and clone size from that table. The table records more than 25,000 clones, roughly 87% of them present only once. The chain links TRBV5-1 to TRBJ2-5, with D tentatively TRBD2 (5 bases). Sequencing was performed on peripheral blood. The clonotype comes from a man aged 55 to 69 with active COVID-19. The CDR3 protein is CASSLERDQYF. CDR3 bases: TGCGCCAGCAGCTTGGAGAGGGACCAGTACTTC. Complete variable domain (other parts from reference TRBV5-1 and TRBJ2-5): KAGVTQTPRYLIKTRGQQVTLSCSPISGHRSVSWYQQTPGQGLQFLFEYFSETQRNKGNFPGRFSGRQFSNSRSEMNVSTLELGDSALYLCASSLERDQYFGPGTRLLVL.